This paragraph reports one T cell receptor beta chain. Antigen unknown. Those CD8+ T cells considered naive were CD45RO-CCR7+CD27+CD95-. Libraries of TRB cDNA were made by 5' RACE and carried UMIs. TCRdb reprocessed the 5' RACE reads, keeping one entry per CDR3 protein, no DNA. Its table lists around 7,500 distinct CDR3 sequences. The entry originates in a study of CXCR3-negative and CXCR3-positive naive CD8 T cells. Study results and limitations: Each naive subset displayed comparably high diversity, whereas memory CD8+ cells displayed much lower diversity. CXCR3-negative naive cells had less hydrophobic TRB CDR3s than did CXCR3-positive naive cells.

The CDR3 is made up of 14 amino acids. The germline CDR1 and CDR2 sequences are SGHRS and YFSETQ. The material sequenced was naive CXCR3+ CD8+ T cells from blood. This sample's subset: CD45RO-CCR7+CD27+CD95- naive CD8+ T cells expressing CXCR3 (TNR3+). The chain links TRBV5-1 to TRBJ2-7; TCRdb calls TRBD1, which cannot be checked without DNA. The sequence was collected from a human donor in good health. Some clones in this sample may be carry-over from other donors' samples. The CDR3 is CASSPQRDRPKQYF. The variable domain in full, with the rest retrieved from reference TRBV5-1 and TRBJ2-7, is KAGVTQTPRYLIKTRGQQVTLSCSPISGHRSVSWYQQTPGQGLQFLFEYFSETQRNKGNFPGRFSGRQFSNSRSEMNVSTLELGDSALYLCASSPQRDRPKQYFGPGTRLTVT.